The T cell receptor (beta chain) described here comes from a study of blood T cell repertoires in COVID-19. Repertoires were generated with immunoSEQ multiplex PCR, while TCRdb's copy carries only in-frame clones and drops some. The table includes about 75,000 clones, about 87% detected once. Germline V gene sequence: CDR1 GTSNPN, CDR2 SVGIG (reference sequence). This CDR3 spans 15 amino acids. V was shortened by 1 base and J by 0 bases, with 10 bases between the two germline ends. The sequence came from a woman between 45 and 65 years old with acute or convalescent COVID-19. The V and J genes are TRBV30 and TRBJ1-3, with D tentatively TRBD1 (6 bases). Sequencing was done on a sample of peripheral blood. Written as DNA, the CDR3 is TGTGCCTGGAGTGCACAGGGTTTCTCTGGAAACACCATATATTTT. As protein: CAWSAQGFSGNTIYF.